Sequencing of this T cell receptor (beta chain) was carried out in a study of cytomegalovirus exposure and HLA in healthy donors. On the study more broadly: Early on, a data release was issued that held some 91 million unique TCRs from HLA-typed donors.

Study-level points and caveats: In a later analysis, CMV-associated beta chains were mostly HLA-associated, it appeared.

Germline CDR1 SGHRS, CDR2 YFSETQ. CDR3 size: 16 residues. V was clipped by 4 bases and J by 4 bases; unmatched bases: 5. For this clone: What it recognizes is unknown.

Vbeta (60) and Jbeta (13) primers were used in the PCR. The data were produced by immunoSEQ multiplex PCR, yet TCRdb's version contains in-frame clones alone and is incomplete. The sample lists 200,000 to 250,000 clones, over 75% occurring once. Sequencing was performed on PBMCs. The receptor was isolated from a human donor in good health. The V and J genes are TRBV5-1 and TRBJ2-2; TRBD2 agrees at 12 bases. Here the CDR3 reads CASSPGLAGATGELFF. CDR3 DNA: TGCGCCAGCAGCCCGGGACTAGCGGGTGCCACCGGGGAGCTGTTTTTT.